The T cell receptor beta chain described here comes from a study of STAT5B mutations in CD4+ large granular lymphocyte leukemia. Notes on this clone: Its antigen remains unknown.

Study-wide results and limits: Compared with healthy controls (2/35), patient top clones favored TRBV06 (8/27). Without HLA matching, higher CD4+ than CD8+ T-LGLL clonality could reflect small sample size.

V shed 1 base and J shed 4 bases, with 5 bases lying between them. Germline V gene data show CDR1 as SGHDT and CDR2 as YYEEEE. This CDR3 spans 12 amino acids. Original processing notes: Productive clonotypes were detectable down to 2.59 x 10-5 frequency. TCRdb's copy holds only in-frame clones and misses some; the assay was immunoSEQ multiplex PCR. The DNA gave D and trimming, while V, J and clone size come from that table. The table records some 21,000 clones, about 79% of them present only once. The source of this sequence is a human donor in good health. The source material was CD4+ T cells from blood buffy coats. The chain employs TRBV5-6 and TRBJ2-5; D gene ambiguous. CDR3 in DNA: TGTGCCAGCAGCTTGCACGCAGAGACCCAGTACTTC. Translated, it gives CASSLHAETQYF.